Sequencing of this T cell receptor beta chain was carried out in a study of blood T cell repertoires in COVID-19 (dated by TCRdb to 2020 to 2021). Study-wide context: Collaborator samples came from the United States, Italy and Spain and covered acute and convalescent phases of COVID-19. The material from the prospective study consisted of cDNA or gDNA derived from T cells, B-cell-depleted T cells, or PBMCs. Deeply sampled blood TCRbeta repertoires from subjects exposed to, actively infected with, or recovered from COVID-19 were included in the dataset. The repertoires were released in a freely available public database meant as a resource for research on the immune response to SARS-CoV-2. The samples were drawn from two sources: the first 160 participants of the ongoing ImmuneRACE study, and 950 to 1,500 subjects contributed by 6 global collaborators. The sample metadata nearly always contained a de-identified subject ID, COVID-19 status, age in years and sex. Where HLA class I and class II types were available, the types were taken from metadata supplied by the sample provider, not from assay-based typing.

The immunoSEQ Assay, a bias-controlled multiplex PCR, was used to amplify TCRbeta CDR3 regions from genomic DNA. Regarding the original processing steps: Within the assay, amplification of reference gene primers was used to estimate how many nucleated cells each sample contained. To quantify the absolute abundance of each unique TCRbeta CDR3 rearrangement, sequence reads were collapsed and filtered. For each sample, productive Simpson clonality was calculated as the square root of Simpson's diversity index over productive rearrangements. Not all clones reach the TCRdb copy of this immuneACCESS table, which keeps in-frame sequences only. Checked studies attribute under half of the gap to unresolved V genes and leave the rest unexplained. That table furnishes V, J and clone size, whereas the DNA furnished D and trimming. This sample comprises 50,000 to 60,000 clones, about nine tenths of them detected only once. The ten largest make up approximately 8.1% of the sample.

Whole blood was collected in K2EDTA tubes by collaborating institutions according to the institutions' own protocols. For TCRbeta analysis, collaborators shipped samples in one of three forms: frozen whole blood, isolated PBMCs, or DNA extracted from either of those sample types. For this chain, trimming is 2 bases at the V end and 7 bases at the J end, and the number of junction bases without a gene match is 6. Looking up the germline V gene yields CDR1 SGHAT and CDR2 FQNNGV. The CDR3, from cysteine to phenylalanine, totals 15 residues. This entry keeps only the CDR3 DNA: 45 bases, framed from base 1. Comment on this clone: Its antigen is unknown. Base qualities were left out, and no much larger clone turns up one base away.

The study at large found these results: The amount of clinical and demographic metadata varied by source and participant and was provided uncurated.

The chain uses TRBV11-2 and TRBJ2-2, with 8 bases in between that match TRBD1. The TCR sequence derives from a man older than 75 with active or convalescent COVID-19. Sequenced: peripheral blood. The CDR3 loop reads CASSLSGGHGGELFF. The nucleotide sequence is TGTGCCAGCAGCTTATCAGGGGGCCATGGCGGGGAGCTGTTTTTT.